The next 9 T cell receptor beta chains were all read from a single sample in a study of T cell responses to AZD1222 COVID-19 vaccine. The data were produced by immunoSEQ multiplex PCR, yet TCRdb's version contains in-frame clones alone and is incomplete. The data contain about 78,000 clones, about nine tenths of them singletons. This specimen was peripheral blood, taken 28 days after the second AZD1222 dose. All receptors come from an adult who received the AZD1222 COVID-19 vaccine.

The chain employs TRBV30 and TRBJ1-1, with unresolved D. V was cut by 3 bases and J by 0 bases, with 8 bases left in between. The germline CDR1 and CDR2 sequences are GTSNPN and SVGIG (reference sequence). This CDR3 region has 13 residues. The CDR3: CAWREQLNTEAFF. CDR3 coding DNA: TGTGCCTGGAGGGAACAGCTGAACACTGAAGCTTTCTTT. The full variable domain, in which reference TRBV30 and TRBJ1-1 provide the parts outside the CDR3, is SQTIHQWPATLVQPVGSPLSLECTVEGTSNPNLYWYRQAAGRGLQLLFYSVGIGQISSEVPQNLSASRPQDRQFILSSKKLLLSDSGFYLCAWREQLNTEAFFGQGTRLTVV.

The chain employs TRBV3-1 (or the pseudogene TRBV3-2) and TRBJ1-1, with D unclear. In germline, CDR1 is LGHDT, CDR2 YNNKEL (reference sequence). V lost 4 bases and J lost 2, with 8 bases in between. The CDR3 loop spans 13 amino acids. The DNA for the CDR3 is TGTGCCAGCAGCCCGCGACTTAACACTGAAGCTTTCTTT. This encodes CASSPRLNTEAFF.

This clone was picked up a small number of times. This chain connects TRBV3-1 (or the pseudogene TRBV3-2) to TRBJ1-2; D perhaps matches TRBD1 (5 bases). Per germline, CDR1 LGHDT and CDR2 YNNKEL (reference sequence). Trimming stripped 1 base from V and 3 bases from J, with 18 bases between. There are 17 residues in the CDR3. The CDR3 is CASSQGHRASGHYGYTF. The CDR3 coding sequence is TGTGCCAGCAGCCAAGGTCACCGGGCTTCGGGACACTATGGCTACACCTTC.

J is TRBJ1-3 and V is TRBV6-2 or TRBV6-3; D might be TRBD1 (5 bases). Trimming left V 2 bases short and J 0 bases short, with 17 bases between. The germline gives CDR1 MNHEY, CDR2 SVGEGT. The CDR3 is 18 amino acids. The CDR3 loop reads CASSYRMGLSFSGNTIYF. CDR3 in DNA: TGTGCCAGCAGTTACCGAATGGGACTGTCCTTCTCTGGAAACACCATATATTTT.

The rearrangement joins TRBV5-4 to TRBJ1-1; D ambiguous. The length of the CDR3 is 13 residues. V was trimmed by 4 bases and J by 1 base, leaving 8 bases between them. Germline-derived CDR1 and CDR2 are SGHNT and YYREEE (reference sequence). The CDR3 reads CASSLRQNTEAFF. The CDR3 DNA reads TGTGCCAGCAGCCTTCGACAGAACACTGAAGCTTTCTTT.

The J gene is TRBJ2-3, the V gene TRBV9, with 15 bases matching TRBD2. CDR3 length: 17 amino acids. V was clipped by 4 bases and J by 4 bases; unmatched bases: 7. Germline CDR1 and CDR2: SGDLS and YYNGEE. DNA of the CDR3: TGTGCCAGCAGCCTTCGGACTAGCGGGGGGGCATCAGATACGCAGTATTTT. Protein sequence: CASSLRTSGGASDTQYF.

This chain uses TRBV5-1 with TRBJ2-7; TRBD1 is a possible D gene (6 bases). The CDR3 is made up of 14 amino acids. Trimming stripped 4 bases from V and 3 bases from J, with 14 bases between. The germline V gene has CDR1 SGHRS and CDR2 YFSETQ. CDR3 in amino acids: CASSPRQENYEQYF. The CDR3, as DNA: TGCGCCAGCAGCCCGAGACAGGAGAACTACGAGCAGTACTTC. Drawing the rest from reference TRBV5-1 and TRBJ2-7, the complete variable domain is KAGVTQTPRYLIKTRGQQVTLSCSPISGHRSVSWYQQTPGQGLQFLFEYFSETQRNKGNFPGRFSGRQFSNSRSEMNVSTLELGDSALYLCASSPRQENYEQYFGPGTRLTVT.

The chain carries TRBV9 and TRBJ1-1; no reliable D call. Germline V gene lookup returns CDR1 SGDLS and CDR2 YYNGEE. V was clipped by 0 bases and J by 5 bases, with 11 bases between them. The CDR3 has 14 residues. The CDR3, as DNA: TGTGCCAGCAGCGTAGGTGGAGGGTTAACTGAAGCTTTCTTT. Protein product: CASSVGGGLTEAFF.

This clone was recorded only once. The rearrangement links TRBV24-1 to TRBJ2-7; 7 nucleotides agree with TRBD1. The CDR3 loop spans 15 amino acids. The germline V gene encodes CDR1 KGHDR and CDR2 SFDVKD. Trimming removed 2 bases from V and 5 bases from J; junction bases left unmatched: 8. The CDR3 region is CATSDSSTGIHEQYF. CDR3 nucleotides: TGTGCCACCAGTGATTCTTCGACAGGGATCCACGAGCAGTACTTC.